This T cell receptor beta chain was profiled in a study of shared clonotypes between healthy human individuals. Study-wide context: Per donor, CD8 memory used one plate, CD8 naive used two, CD4 memory used three and CD4 naive used three.

All the donors were Caucasian adults who lived in Nashville, Tennessee. From CD4+ cells came CD45RA+ naive and CD45RA-negative memory subsets. Per the study methods: Filtering was not the same, since immunoSEQ gave junction-only sequences without quality scores. The repertoire was sequenced with immunoSEQ multiplex PCR; TCRdb's copy has only in-frame clones and lacks some. V, J and clone size were drawn from that table, and D and trimming were deduced from the DNA. The data hold around 1.5 million clones, with 95% to 99% observed a single time. Germline V CDR1 and CDR2: ENHRY, SYGVKD. The CDR3 runs to 13 residues. V lost 7 bases and J 4 bases, leaving 10 bases between the germline ends.

The specimen was naive CD4+ T cells sorted from blood. The subset is: CD45RA+ positively selected. This TCR derives from a man younger than 45 in good health. The chain combines TRBV10-3 with TRBJ2-2; possibly TRBD1 for D (6 bases). As DNA, the CDR3 is TGTGCCATCATGCCAGGGGCCACCGGGGAGCTGTTTTTT. Translating gives CAIMPGATGELFF.